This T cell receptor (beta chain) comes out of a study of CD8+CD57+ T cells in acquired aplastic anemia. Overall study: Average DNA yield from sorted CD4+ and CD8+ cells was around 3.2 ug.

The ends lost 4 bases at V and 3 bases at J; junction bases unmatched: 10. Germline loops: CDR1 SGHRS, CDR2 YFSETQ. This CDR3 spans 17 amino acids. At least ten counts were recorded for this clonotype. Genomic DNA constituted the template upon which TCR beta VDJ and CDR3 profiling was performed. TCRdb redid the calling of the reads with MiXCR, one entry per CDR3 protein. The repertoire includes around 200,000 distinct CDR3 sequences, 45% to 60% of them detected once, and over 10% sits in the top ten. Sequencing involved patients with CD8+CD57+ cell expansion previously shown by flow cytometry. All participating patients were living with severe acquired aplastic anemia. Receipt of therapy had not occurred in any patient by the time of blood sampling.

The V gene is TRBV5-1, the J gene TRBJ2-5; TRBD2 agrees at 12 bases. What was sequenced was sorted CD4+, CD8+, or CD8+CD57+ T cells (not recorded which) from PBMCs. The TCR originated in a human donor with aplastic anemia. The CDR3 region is CASSGGPSGGAEETQYF. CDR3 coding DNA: TGCGCCAGCAGCGGTGGGCCTAGCGGGGGGGCCGAAGAGACCCAGTACTTC.